What follows are 27 T cell receptor beta chains derived from one specimen sequenced in a study of regulatory T cells in long-lasting Graves disease. Time point defined: persistent/refractory GD, antithyroid drugs over 5 years with positive TRAb. Making the TCR library involved RNA that had been extracted from PBMCs. Investigators prepared the TCR beta libraries by applying iRepertoire HTBI primers and Arm-PCR of CDR3 regions. TCRdb itself ran the multiplex PCR reads through MiXCR, one entry per CDR3 protein. The sample consists of 400,000 to 500,000 distinct CDR3 sequences, around 20% of them appearing once. The sequencing used peripheral blood mononuclear cells (PBMCs), collected when the disease was refractory, from a patient treated with antithyroid drugs. The receptors here all came from a female donor with Graves disease.

The sample holds many counts of this clonotype. The V call is TRBV12-3 or TRBV12-4, the J call TRBJ2-7; the match to TRBD2 covers 12 bases. V lost 5 bases and J lost 3; bases outside the gene matches: 5. The CDR3 is 15 residues long. CDR3 in DNA: TGTGCCAGCAGTGCTAGCGGGAGGGTTCTCTACGAGCAGTACTTC. It codes for CASSASGRVLYEQYF.

This clonotype has at least ten counts. V gene TRBV28 combines with J gene TRBJ1-2; tentatively, D is TRBD1 (6 bases). Germline CDR1 reads MDHEN; CDR2 reads SYDVKM. The CDR3 is made up of 14 amino acids. Trimming took off 8 bases at V and 0 bases at J, with 13 bases between the two ends. This CDR3 is CASATGTTNYGYTF. The DNA for the CDR3 is TGTGCCAGCGCAACCGGGACAACTAACTATGGCTACACCTTC.

This clonotype was recorded many times. The chain has TRBV27 and TRBJ1-6, with D perhaps TRBD1 (5 bases). The CDR3 contains 13 residues. V lost 8 bases and J lost 4, with 9 bases in between. From germline, CDR1 is MNHEY and CDR2 SMNVEV (reference sequence). Written as DNA, the CDR3 is TGTGCCAGCGGGGACGGATATAATTCACCCCTCCACTTT. It translates to CASGDGYNSPLHF.

About this clonotype itself: This may come from a read error, since a much larger clone is one base off. The chain recombines TRBV30 with TRBJ1-6; possible D gene TRBD1, 5 bases. Germline V gene data show CDR1 as GTSNPN and CDR2 as SVGIG (reference sequence). CDR3 size: 14 residues. V lost 8 bases and J 6 bases, leaving 17 bases between the germline ends. This CDR3 reads CARNVGGVNSPLHF. CDR3 bases: TGTGCCCGGAATGTCGGAGGGGTTAATTCACCCCTCCACTTT.

The rearrangement joins TRBV2 to TRBJ2-1; 8 nucleotides align to TRBD1. The germline V gene encodes CDR1 SNHLY and CDR2 FYNNEI. This CDR3 spans 14 amino acids. V trimming: 1 base; J trimming: 8 bases; junction bases outside the gene matches: 4. DNA of the CDR3: TGTGCCAGCAGTGAAGGGGGACAGGTCTATGAGCAGTTCTTC. It codes for CASSEGGQVYEQFF.

This clonotype was picked up many times. The V and J genes are TRBV7-9 and TRBJ2-7, with 7 bases identical to TRBD1. Germline V lookup: CDR1 SEHNR, CDR2 FQNEAQ (reference sequence). The CDR3 runs to 13 residues. Trimming removed 5 bases from V and 0 bases from J; junction bases left unmatched: 1. The chain's CDR3 is CASSGQVSYEQYF. In DNA form, the CDR3 reads TGTGCCAGCAGCGGACAGGTCTCCTACGAGCAGTACTTC.

Ten or more counts support this clonotype. The chain recombines TRBV27 with TRBJ1-4, with a tentative D call TRBD1 (6 bases). This CDR3 comprises 15 residues. Germline assignment: CDR1 MNHEY and CDR2 SMNVEV (reference sequence). Trimming removed 5 bases at V and 7 bases at J, with 17 bases between. As DNA, the CDR3 is TGTGCCAGCAGTCCCGATGGGGGGGGCGTTGAAAAACTGTTTTTT. Translation gives CASSPDGGGVEKLFF.

The V call is TRBV20-1, the J call TRBJ2-7, with TRBD1 matching over 9 bases. There are 13 residues in the CDR3. Unmatched junction bases numbered 7, after V lost 8 bases and J lost 2 bases. Per germline, CDR1 DFQATT and CDR2 SNEGSKA (reference sequence). CDR3 loop: CSSAGTGTYEQYF. The CDR3 region has the DNA TGCAGTTCCGCCGGGACAGGGACCTACGAGCAGTACTTC.

There are many counts of this clonotype. The V and J genes are TRBV20-1 and TRBJ1-5; the D gene is possibly TRBD1 (6 bases). Looked up from germline, CDR1 is DFQATT and CDR2 is SNEGSKA (reference sequence). This CDR3 contains 14 residues. Trimming shortened V by 6 bases and J by 0 bases, and 12 bases separated the two germline ends. CDR3 coding DNA: TGCAGTGCCCGGGTGGGGGCTAGCAATCAGCCCCAGCATTTT. Amino acid sequence: CSARVGASNQPQHF.

Ten or more counts support this clonotype. This chain connects TRBV2 to TRBJ1-3; no reliable D call. The CDR3 is 12 residues long. The V gene lost 10 bases and the J gene lost 5 bases, with 12 bases spanning the gap. The germline gives CDR1 SNHLY, CDR2 FYNNEI. The CDR3 bases are TGTGCCACCGAGTACTCGAGAAACACCATATATTTT. Protein: CATEYSRNTIYF.

This clonotype was seen a few times. V gene TRBV27 combines with J gene TRBJ1-1; D might be TRBD1 (5 bases). Trimming left V 6 bases short and J 4 bases short, with 18 bases between. CDR3 length: 15 amino acids. Germline V CDR1 and CDR2: MNHEY, SMNVEV (reference sequence). CDR3 DNA sequence: TGTGCCAGCAGGGCCCTTGGGGGGGTCCCCACTGAAGCTTTCTTT. Translation gives CASRALGGVPTEAFF.

This clonotype was counted ten times or more. V and J are TRBV20-1 and TRBJ2-4; TRBD1 agrees at 7 bases. This CDR3 is 15 amino acids long. Per germline, CDR1 DFQATT and CDR2 SNEGSKA (reference sequence). Losses at the gene ends were 3 bases for V and 4 bases for J; bases not matched to a gene: 9. CDR3 in amino acids: CSARRRGTAKNIQYF. CDR3 coding DNA: TGCAGTGCTAGGAGAAGGGGGACAGCTAAAAACATTCAGTACTTC.

The chain uses TRBV10-3 and TRBJ2-7; D gene ambiguous. Germline CDR1 and CDR2: ENHRY and SYGVKD. This CDR3 contains 14 residues. Trimming removed 2 bases from V and 1 base from J, with 9 bases in between. CDR3 DNA: TGTGCCATCAGTGAGGGGATAGGTTCCTACGAGCAGTACTTC. Translation gives CAISEGIGSYEQYF.

At least ten counts were recorded for this clonotype. The rearrangement uses TRBV28 and TRBJ1-5; 8 positions agree with TRBD1. Germline V CDR1 and CDR2: MDHEN, SYDVKM. The CDR3 is made up of 16 amino acids. V was pared by 5 bases and J by 0 bases, with 6 bases of the junction left unmatched. CDR3 loop: CASSPNGQGSNQPQHF. The CDR3 nucleotides are TGTGCCAGCAGTCCAAACGGACAGGGTAGCAATCAGCCCCAGCATTTT.

The chain couples TRBV4-1 to TRBJ2-7; D is undetermined. The V gene lost 0 bases and the J gene lost 6 bases, with 6 bases spanning the gap. This CDR3 spans 12 amino acids. The germline gives CDR1 MGHRA, CDR2 YSYEKL. The CDR3, as DNA: TGCGCCAGCAGCCAAGATTTTGGCGAGCAGTACTTC. Translated: CASSQDFGEQYF.

This clonotype was observed many times. V is TRBV27 and J is TRBJ2-7; the D gene is possibly TRBD2 (5 bases). The CDR3 covers 17 residues. In germline, CDR1 is MNHEY, CDR2 SMNVEV (reference sequence). Trimming cost V 2 bases and J 0 bases, with 17 bases left between them. The CDR3 region has the DNA TGTGCCAGCAGTTTAGGACTTGATGGGCAGAGCTCCTACGAGCAGTACTTC. Its translation is CASSLGLDGQSSYEQYF.

This clonotype was counted at least ten times. This CDR3 reads CASSQDVGRFLETQYF. The DNA of the CDR3 is TGTGCCAGCAGCCAAGACGTGGGGAGATTTTTAGAGACCCAGTACTTC. V gene TRBV14 combines with J gene TRBJ2-5; possible D gene TRBD2, 5 bases. V gave up 0 bases and J gave up 4 bases, with 15 bases separating them. The CDR3 is made up of 16 amino acids. The germline CDR1 and CDR2 sequences are SGHDN and FVKESK.

Regarding this clonotype: A much larger clone is a single base away; this may be a read error. This chain connects TRBV6-1 to TRBJ1-1, with 9 bases matching TRBD1. Germline-derived CDR1 and CDR2 are MNHNS and SASEGT. CDR3 length: 15 amino acids. CDR3 sequence: CAGSPPGQGFREAFF. The CDR3 bases are TGTGCCGGCAGTCCGCCGGGACAGGGTTTTCGGGAAGCTTTCTTT.

The chain uses TRBV4-1 and TRBJ2-7, with D possibly matching TRBD1 (6 bases). Germline-derived CDR1 and CDR2 are MGHRA and YSYEKL. The CDR3 is 18 residues long. Trimming cost V 4 bases and J 1 base, with 23 bases left between them. CDR3 residues: CASSPHAPGQGNSYEQYF. The CDR3 DNA reads TGCGCCAGCAGCCCCCACGCTCCGGGGCAGGGGAATTCCTACGAGCAGTACTTC.

This clonotype was counted a few times. V usage is TRBV20-1 and J usage is TRBJ1-1; weak D call: TRBD1 (6 bases). V shed 3 bases and J shed 4 bases, with 9 bases lying between them. CDR3 length equals 12 residues. Germline V gene lookup returns CDR1 DFQATT and CDR2 SNEGSKA (reference sequence). CDR3 nucleotide sequence: TGCAGTGCTAGCCTCAGGGGCACTGAAGCTTTCTTT. Translating gives CSASLRGTEAFF.

This clonotype has just a few counts. Just one base apart from a much larger clone, this may be a read error. V usage is TRBV6-2 or TRBV6-3 and J usage is TRBJ1-2; perhaps TRBD1 as D (5 bases). Germline V CDR1 and CDR2: MNHEY, SVGEGT. The CDR3 covers 13 residues. Between the trimmed V and J ends, which lost 5 bases and 4 bases, there was a span of 11 bases. The CDR3 loop reads CASSPGRSYGYTF. CDR3 coding DNA: TGTGCCAGCAGTCCAGGGAGGAGCTATGGCTACACCTTC.

This clonotype was picked up a small number of times. The CDR3 region is CAISEGLTEAFF. CDR3 DNA: TGTGCCATCAGTGAGGGGCTCACTGAAGCTTTCTTT. This rearrangement joins TRBV10-3 to TRBJ1-1; D unclear. This CDR3 has 12 amino acids. Trimming took 2 bases from V and 4 from J, leaving 5 bases between them. Germline values: CDR1 ENHRY, CDR2 SYGVKD.

This clonotype has at least ten counts. This sequence joins TRBV28 and TRBJ2-5; 11 nucleotides match TRBD1. The CDR3 runs to 15 residues. The germline V gene encodes CDR1 MDHEN and CDR2 SYDVKM. The J segment lost 4 bases and the V segment lost 7 bases, leaving 8 bases of the junction unmatched. The CDR3 here is CASTPGQGARETQYF. CDR3 nucleotides: TGTGCCAGCACCCCCGGACAGGGGGCCCGAGAGACCCAGTACTTC.

The chain uses TRBV4-1 and TRBJ2-2, with 10 bases matching TRBD2. Germline loops: CDR1 MGHRA, CDR2 YSYEKL. V lost 4 bases to trimming and J lost 7 bases; unmatched junction nucleotides: 12. The CDR3 is 17 amino acids. The CDR3 sequence is CASSLQGLAVGVGELFF. CDR3 bases: TGCGCCAGCAGCCTCCAAGGACTAGCGGTAGGAGTCGGGGAGCTGTTTTTT.

This clonotype came up many times. The rearrangement joins TRBV28 to TRBJ2-7; 10 bases map to TRBD2. J gave up 7 bases and V 5 bases, and 11 bases lay outside the gene matches. The CDR3 covers 15 residues. Germline CDR1 and CDR2: MDHEN and SYDVKM. Here the CDR3 reads CASSPTLSGRIEQYF. CDR3 DNA: TGTGCCAGCAGTCCCACCCTTAGCGGGAGGATTGAGCAGTACTTC.

The chain recombines TRBV12-3 or TRBV12-4 with TRBJ1-2, with D uncertain. Trimming left V 7 bases short and J 0 bases short, with 18 bases between. This CDR3 is 16 amino acids long. This CDR3 reads CASTPEPAYSNYGYTF. In DNA form, the CDR3 reads TGTGCCAGCACCCCAGAACCAGCCTACTCTAACTATGGCTACACCTTC.

At least ten counts were recorded for this clonotype. The chain recombines TRBV6-1 with TRBJ1-2; D possibly corresponds to TRBD1 (6 bases). V was clipped by 8 bases and J by 3 bases, with 19 bases between them. There are 15 residues in the CDR3. Germline CDR1 and CDR2: MNHNS and SASEGT. CDR3 protein: CASRRTGAGDYGYTF. In DNA form, the CDR3 reads TGTGCCAGCCGCCGAACGGGGGCGGGAGACTATGGCTACACCTTC.